These 17 T cell receptor beta chains came from one sample sequenced in a study of blood T cell repertoires in COVID-19. Profiling relied on immunoSEQ multiplex PCR, and the TCRdb table lists in-frame clones only, not all of them. The sample includes about 300,000 clones, approximately 89% of them seen just once. The sequencing sample was made of peripheral blood. Receptors were obtained from a woman in her thirties with COVID-19, enrolled during active disease.

The chain combines TRBV19 with TRBJ2-7; the match to TRBD1 covers 10 bases. CDR3 length equals 15 residues. Germline CDR1 LNHDA, CDR2 SQIVND (reference sequence). Trimming at V came to 4 bases and at J to 4 bases, leaving 7 bases not matched to a gene. The CDR3 DNA reads as TGTGCCAGTAGTAGGGGCCGGGACAGGGGATACGAGCAGTACTTC. Translating it yields CASSRGRDRGYEQYF.

The chain couples TRBV11-2 to TRBJ1-1; TRBD1 aligns across 7 bases. V trimming: 4 bases; J trimming: 7 bases; junction bases outside the gene matches: 15. The CDR3 is 16 amino acids. Germline V gene data show CDR1 as SGHAT and CDR2 as FQNNGV. The CDR3 protein is CASSSSTGQHNVEAFF. The CDR3 DNA reads as TGTGCCAGCAGCTCAAGCACGGGACAGCACAACGTTGAAGCTTTCTTT.

J is TRBJ1-2 and V is TRBV7-2, with 8 bases aligning to TRBD1. Trimming at V came to 1 base and at J to 7 bases, leaving 8 bases not matched to a gene. Germline lookup yields CDR1 SGHTA and CDR2 FQGNSA. The CDR3 extends over 15 amino acids. CDR3 in amino acids: CASSLGTGSYGGYTF. CDR3 bases: TGTGCCAGCAGCTTAGGGACAGGGTCCTATGGTGGCTACACCTTC.

The rearrangement uses TRBV5-5 and TRBJ1-1, with D tentatively TRBD1 (5 bases). Between the trimmed V and J ends, which lost 4 bases and 0 bases, there was a span of 10 bases. This CDR3 has 14 amino acids. Per germline, CDR1 SGHKS and CDR2 YYEKEE (reference sequence). The CDR3 DNA reads as TGTGCCAGCAGCGCGGGACTTCTGAACACTGAAGCTTTCTTT. Amino acid sequence: CASSAGLLNTEAFF.

The J gene is TRBJ2-1, the V gene TRBV10-2; TRBD2 aligns across 12 bases. V lost 6 bases and J lost 2; bases outside the gene matches: 2. Per germline, CDR1 WSHSY and CDR2 SAAADI. The CDR3 length is 15 residues. This chain's CDR3 is CASRTSGGTYNEQFF. CDR3 in DNA: TGCGCCAGCAGGACTAGCGGGGGCACCTACAATGAGCAGTTCTTC.

This chain links TRBV7-9 with TRBJ2-4; TRBD2 aligns across 13 bases. The CDR3 runs 16 residues. Germline trimming cut 5 bases from V and 9 bases from J; bases unmatched to any gene: 10. The V gene's germline CDR1 is SEHNR and CDR2 FQNEAQ (reference sequence). The CDR3 sequence: CASSQGTSGTRGIQYF. CDR3 in DNA: TGTGCCAGCAGCCAGGGGACTAGCGGGACCAGAGGCATTCAGTACTTC. The whole variable domain, filled in from reference TRBV7-9 and TRBJ2-4, reads DTGVSQNPRHKITKRGQNVTFRCDPISEHNRLYWYRQTLGQGPEFLTYFQNEAQLEKSRLLSDRFSAERPKGSFSTLEIQRTEQGDSAMYLCASSQGTSGTRGIQYFGAGTRLSVL.

The chain recombines TRBV5-6 with TRBJ2-7, with TRBD1 matching 8 bases. CDR3 length: 15 amino acids. With 4 bases clipped from V and 3 bases from J, the junction kept 9 bases outside the gene matches. The V gene's germline CDR1 is SGHDT and CDR2 YYEEEE. The CDR3 reads CASSTIDRGFYEQYF. The CDR3 bases are TGTGCCAGCAGCACTATAGACAGGGGCTTCTACGAGCAGTACTTC.

The genes are TRBV18 and TRBJ1-1, with 8 bases matching TRBD1. Per germline, CDR1 KGHSH and CDR2 LQKENI. The length of the CDR3 is 14 residues. V shed 4 bases, J shed 0 bases, and the junction held 1 base outside the gene matches. The CDR3 loop is CASSRTGMNTEAFF. CDR3 sequence (DNA): TGTGCCAGCTCACGGACAGGGATGAACACTGAAGCTTTCTTT.

The chain recombines TRBV30 with TRBJ2-6; 8 bases align to TRBD1. Germline V CDR1 and CDR2: GTSNPN, SVGIG (reference sequence). The length of the CDR3 is 16 residues. This CDR3 reads CARTGRLLTGANVLTF. CDR3 bases: TGTGCACGGACAGGGAGGCTACTCACTGGGGCCAACGTCCTGACTTTC.

V gene TRBV6-5 combines with J gene TRBJ2-1; 8 positions match TRBD1. The J segment lost 7 bases and the V segment lost 6 bases, leaving 5 bases of the junction unmatched. The CDR3 contains 13 residues. Germline V gives CDR1 MNHEY, CDR2 SVGAGI. DNA for the CDR3: TGTGCCAGCAGACCCCGGGACAGGAATGAGCAGTTCTTC. This sequence encodes CASRPRDRNEQFF.

The genes are TRBV30 and TRBJ1-5; 8 positions agree with TRBD1. Germline values: CDR1 GTSNPN, CDR2 SVGIG (reference sequence). The CDR3 runs 15 residues. V trimming: 4 bases; J trimming: 6 bases; junction bases outside the gene matches: 11. This chain's CDR3 is CAWNAGQGAGQPQHF. The CDR3 bases are TGTGCCTGGAACGCCGGACAGGGAGCGGGTCAGCCCCAGCATTTT.

Comments on this clone: The junction does not match germline at one end; this may be a read error. The chain combines TRBV6-6 with TRBJ1-5, with 10 bases that match TRBD1. Germline V CDR1 and CDR2: MNHNY, SVGAGI (reference sequence). CDR3 size: 16 residues. CDR3 in amino acids: CASTRGDRGSNQPQHF. CDR3 DNA: TGTGCCAGCACGAGAGGGGACAGGGGAAGCAACCAGCCCCAGCATTTT.

The chain carries TRBV3-1 (or the pseudogene TRBV3-2) and TRBJ2-1, with D possibly matching TRBD2 (5 bases). V was cut by 5 bases and J by 0 bases, with 11 bases left in between. This CDR3 has 15 amino acids. Germline V CDR1 and CDR2: LGHDT, YNNKEL (reference sequence). Here the CDR3 DNA reads TGTGCCAGCAGCTCAAGCGGTCTCTCCTACAATGAGCAGTTCTTC. It translates to CASSSSGLSYNEQFF.

The J gene is TRBJ1-2, the V gene TRBV5-1; 7 bases agree with TRBD1. With 3 bases clipped from V and 8 bases from J, the junction kept 7 bases outside the gene matches. The CDR3 runs to 13 residues. Germline CDR1 SGHRS, CDR2 YFSETQ. The CDR3 spells CASSSGQVDGYTF. CDR3 in DNA: TGCGCCAGCAGCTCCGGACAGGTAGACGGCTACACCTTC.

The genes are TRBV7-3 and TRBJ1-1; possible D gene TRBD1, 6 bases. The germline V gene encodes CDR1 SGHTA and CDR2 FQGTGA. This CDR3 has 16 residues. Trimming shortened V by 5 bases and J by 0 bases, and 16 bases separated the two germline ends. CDR3 bases: TGTGCCAGCAGCCCACGGGGGGGCCTGGTGAACACTGAAGCTTTCTTT. Translation: CASSPRGGLVNTEAFF. The whole variable domain, filled in from reference TRBV7-3 and TRBJ1-1, reads GAGVSQTPSNKVTEKGKYVELRCDPISGHTALYWYRQSLGQGPEFLIYFQGTGAADDSGLPNDRFFAVRPEGSVSTLKIQRTERGDSAVYLCASSPRGGLVNTEAFFGQGTRLTVV.

This sequence joins TRBV5-6 and TRBJ2-7; possibly TRBD2 for D (6 bases). The V gene's germline CDR1 is SGHDT and CDR2 YYEEEE. V was clipped by 2 bases and J by 1 base, with 13 bases between them. The CDR3 is 15 amino acids. The CDR3 sequence: CASSLGGVLSYEQYF. CDR3 DNA sequence: TGTGCCAGCAGCTTAGGAGGGGTGCTTTCCTACGAGCAGTACTTC.

This clone was picked up a small number of times. This sequence joins TRBV6-5 and TRBJ1-2; 7 positions match TRBD1. V shed 5 bases, J shed 4 bases, and the junction held 7 bases outside the gene matches. This CDR3 is built from 14 residues. Per the germline V gene, CDR1 is MNHEY and CDR2 is SVGAGI. CDR3 sequence: CASSRDSEFYGYTF. CDR3 sequence (DNA): TGTGCCAGCAGTCGGGACAGCGAATTCTATGGCTACACCTTC.